The 32 T cell receptor beta chains presented below share a single source sample, sequenced in a study of post-analysis software for immune sequencing data. Study-level results: Roughly five TRBV segments, including TRBV5-6, TRBV5-1 and TRBV20-1, were more frequent in patients than controls.

These TCRs' antigens remain unknown. Unique-molecular-identifier-tagged TCR beta cDNA libraries were used. TCRdb reanalysed the PCR reads using MiXCR and keeps one entry per CDR3 protein. Of fewer than 550,000 distinct CDR3 sequences detected, around 36% appear once; the ten largest clones hold 5% to 6%. Sample: blood. These receptors came from a girl younger than 18 with multiple sclerosis.

This clonotype was counted once. The rearrangement links TRBV5-1 to TRBJ2-2, with 8 bases that match TRBD1. The CDR3 totals 14 residues. The germline V gene encodes CDR1 SGHRS and CDR2 YFSETQ. Trimming removed 4 bases from V and 4 bases from J; junction bases left unmatched: 3. The CDR3 loop is CASSQGALTGELFF. CDR3 in DNA: TGCGCCAGCAGCCAGGGGGCGCTCACCGGGGAGCTGTTTTTT.

This clonotype was seen a few times. The genes are TRBV6-6 and TRBJ1-1; D uncertain. The V gene's germline CDR1 is MNHNY and CDR2 SVGAGI (reference sequence). V lost 8 bases and J 1 base, leaving 8 bases between the germline ends. The CDR3 runs to 12 residues. The CDR3 sequence is CASDLGNTEAFF. The CDR3 DNA reads TGTGCCAGCGACTTGGGGAACACTGAAGCTTTCTTT.

A word on this clonotype: An end of the junction differs from the germline gene, which may be a read error. The chain has TRBV5-1 and TRBJ1-2, with a tentative D call TRBD1 (5 bases). This CDR3 contains 13 residues. In germline, CDR1 is SGHRS, CDR2 YFSETQ. CDR3 in DNA: TGCGCCGGCAGCGGATGGGGGGGGTATGGCTACACCTTC. Amino acids: CAGSGWGGYGYTF.

This clonotype has more than one count but fewer than ten. The chain combines TRBV15 with TRBJ1-4, with D possibly being TRBD1 (5 bases). CDR3 length: 15 amino acids. V was cut by 2 bases and J by 8 bases, with 15 bases left in between. Germline V gives CDR1 LNHNV, CDR2 YYDKDF (reference sequence). The CDR3 sequence is CATSRLTVETEKLFF. The CDR3 DNA is TGTGCCACCAGCAGACTGACAGTTGAAACCGAAAAACTGTTTTTT.

This clonotype has a handful of counts. The rearrangement links TRBV10-3 to TRBJ2-5, with 9 bases identical to TRBD1. The CDR3 runs to 18 residues. CDR1 is ENHRY and CDR2 is SYGVKD in the germline V gene. V lost 2 bases, J lost 4 bases, and 14 bases stayed unmatched. CDR3 coding DNA: TGTGCCATCAGTGAGACAGGGACAGGGTGGGATCAGGGAGAGACCCAGTACTTC. The encoded protein is CAISETGTGWDQGETQYF.

This clonotype was detected a few times. The rearrangement links TRBV20-1 to TRBJ1-2; D is unresolved. Trimming took 3 bases from V and 4 from J, leaving 9 bases between them. Germline CDR1 is DFQATT and CDR2 is SNEGSKA (reference sequence). The CDR3 consists of 12 residues. The chain's CDR3 is CSASGNGYGYTF. The CDR3 nucleotides read TGCAGTGCTAGTGGGAACGGCTATGGCTACACCTTC.

The chain has TRBV6-1 and TRBJ2-3; D is unclear. The germline V gene has CDR1 MNHNS and CDR2 SASEGT. The CDR3 runs to 15 residues. V lost 6 bases, J lost 0 bases, and 13 bases lay in between. The CDR3 DNA reads as TGTGCCAGCAGCTCGGACCGGCCAAGCACAGATACGCAGTATTTT. This translates into CASSSDRPSTDTQYF.

The J gene is TRBJ1-2, the V gene TRBV28; D is possibly TRBD1 (5 bases). Germline V gene lookup returns CDR1 MDHEN and CDR2 SYDVKM. CDR3 length equals 13 residues. Between the trimmed V and J ends, which lost 5 bases and 8 bases, there was a span of 15 bases. The CDR3, as DNA: TGTGCCAGCAGTCCCCTACAGGCAAGAGGCTACACCTTC. This codes for CASSPLQARGYTF.

The chain uses TRBV10-3 and TRBJ1-1, with 11 positions matching TRBD1. The germline gives CDR1 ENHRY, CDR2 SYGVKD. This CDR3 comprises 14 residues. The V and J ends lost 4 bases and 4 bases, in that order; junction bases with no gene match: 2. CDR3 coding DNA: TGTGCCATCAGTGTTGGGACAGGGGGCACTGAAGCTTTCTTT. Protein sequence: CAISVGTGGTEAFF.

The chain joins TRBV2 to TRBJ1-4; no firm D call. CDR1 is SNHLY and CDR2 is FYNNEI in the germline V gene. V lost 7 bases, J lost 0 bases, and 18 bases lay in between. The length of the CDR3 is 17 residues. The DNA for the CDR3 is TGTGCCAGCACCTTCCCCCGGCAGTCCGCAACTAATGAAAAACTGTTTTTT. This encodes CASTFPRQSATNEKLFF.

The V and J genes are TRBV7-9 and TRBJ2-4; D remains unclear. V lost 3 bases to trimming and J lost 1 base, with 10 bases between them. The CDR3 contains 15 residues. Germline lookup yields CDR1 SEHNR and CDR2 FQNEAQ (reference sequence). CDR3 nucleotide sequence: TGTGCCAGCAGCTTCCTACTTTTTGCCAAAAACATTCAGTACTTC. Residues: CASSFLLFAKNIQYF.

The V and J genes are TRBV27 and TRBJ1-6; 7 nucleotides line up with TRBD1. Germline lookup yields CDR1 MNHEY and CDR2 SMNVEV (reference sequence). The CDR3 is 12 residues long. The V and J ends lost 6 bases and 14 bases, in that order; junction bases with no gene match: 7. The CDR3 sequence is CASRGTAQSLHF. CDR3 bases: TGTGCCAGCAGAGGGACAGCTCAGTCCCTCCACTTT.

This clonotype was detected a few times. The chain employs TRBV7-9 and TRBJ1-1; TRBD1 aligns across 8 bases. V was clipped by 5 bases and J by 2 bases; unmatched bases: 7. Looked up from germline, CDR1 is SEHNR and CDR2 is FQNEAQ (reference sequence). This CDR3 region has 15 residues. For the CDR3, the DNA is TGTGCCAGCAGCGGGCAGGGACAGGATAACACTGAAGCTTTCTTT. Amino acid sequence: CASSGQGQDNTEAFF.

This clonotype was picked up many times. J is TRBJ2-1 and V is TRBV5-1; D is unresolved. Germline CDR1 SGHRS, CDR2 YFSETQ. This CDR3 is built from 11 residues. The V end was cut by 2 bases, the J end by 6 bases, with 3 bases between. Written as DNA, the CDR3 is TGCGCCAGCAGCTTTTTCAATGAGCAGTTCTTC. Protein product: CASSFFNEQFF.

The chain employs TRBV12-3 or TRBV12-4 and TRBJ2-1; no definite D call. The CDR3 runs 13 residues. V was cut by 0 bases and J by 9 bases, with 9 bases left in between. The CDR3 nucleotides read TGTGCCAGCAGTTTAGCTGGGCTTAGTGAGCAGTTCTTC. It specifies CASSLAGLSEQFF.

J is TRBJ2-4 and V is TRBV29-1; the D gene is possibly TRBD1 (6 bases). Trimming removed 6 bases from V and 13 bases from J, with 16 bases in between. There are 11 residues in the CDR3. Germline-derived CDR1 and CDR2 are SQVTM and ANQGSEA. CDR3 bases: TGCAGCGTCCAGGGGTTCGGGGAGCAGTACTTC. Residues: CSVQGFGEQYF.

This clonotype was seen at least ten times. The chain recombines TRBV2 with TRBJ2-1, with D hard to call. The V gene lost 7 bases and the J gene lost 6 bases, with 4 bases spanning the gap. The CDR3 length is 10 residues. The germline V gene has CDR1 SNHLY and CDR2 FYNNEI. The CDR3 here is CASTRNEQFF. The CDR3 region has the DNA TGTGCCAGCACTCGCAATGAGCAGTTCTTC. The variable domain in full, with the rest retrieved from reference TRBV2 and TRBJ2-1, is EPEVTQTPSHQVTQMGQEVILRCVPISNHLYFYWYRQILGQKVEFLVSFYNNEISEKSEIFDDQFSVERPDGSNFTLKIRSTKLEDSAMYFCASTRNEQFFGPGTRLTVL.

V and J are TRBV15 and TRBJ2-1; D remains ambiguous. The J call may be mistaken, given a closer DNA end match to TRBJ2-7. Looked up from germline, CDR1 is LNHNV and CDR2 is YYDKDF (reference sequence). The CDR3 sequence is 13 residues long. The CDR3 DNA reads as TGTGCCACCAAAAGTGTATCCTACAATGAGCAGTACTTC. Protein: CATKSVSYNEQYF.

V usage is TRBV5-1 and J usage is TRBJ2-1; TRBD2 might be the D (7 bases). Trimming stripped 7 bases from V and 2 bases from J, with 10 bases between. The CDR3 totals 13 residues. Germline V gene lookup returns CDR1 SGHRS and CDR2 YFSETQ. CDR3 DNA: TGCGCCAGCGGGGAGGGGGCCTACAATGAGCAGTTCTTC. Its translation: CASGEGAYNEQFF.

In this sample, this clonotype turned up a few times. This sequence joins TRBV10-3 and TRBJ2-5, with D possibly matching TRBD1 (6 bases). The V gene's germline CDR1 is ENHRY and CDR2 SYGVKD. The V end was cut by 4 bases, the J end by 3 bases, with 9 bases between. The CDR3 runs to 13 residues. The CDR3 DNA reads TGTGCCATCAGTGGCAGGGGTGAAGAGACCCAGTACTTC. Protein product: CAISGRGEETQYF.

This clonotype turned up a few times. This chain links TRBV20-1 with TRBJ2-7; no firm D call. This CDR3 has 10 amino acids. Germline CDR1 is DFQATT and CDR2 is SNEGSKA (reference sequence). V shed 4 bases and J shed 5 bases, with 6 bases lying between them. The CDR3 sequence is CSATPNEQYF. In nucleotides, the CDR3 is TGCAGTGCTACTCCGAACGAGCAGTACTTC.

This clonotype was seen ten or more times. The chain combines TRBV6-5 with TRBJ2-5; 7 nucleotides align to TRBD1. Trimming removed 5 bases from V and 2 bases from J; junction bases left unmatched: 2. From germline, CDR1 is MNHEY and CDR2 SVGAGI. The CDR3 is made up of 13 amino acids. CDR3 sequence (DNA): TGTGCCAGCAGTGGGGACAGACAAGAGACCCAGTACTTC. This gives the protein CASSGDRQETQYF.

This clonotype has more than one count but fewer than ten. The gene calls are TRBV7-6 and TRBJ2-5; TRBD2 aligns across 13 bases. Germline CDR1 SGHVS, CDR2 FNYEAQ. This CDR3 has 17 amino acids. Germline trimming cut 4 bases from V and 3 bases from J; bases unmatched to any gene: 8. The CDR3 sequence is CASSSKRLAGGKETQYF. The DNA for the CDR3 is TGTGCCAGCAGCTCAAAGAGACTAGCGGGGGGAAAAGAGACCCAGTACTTC.

The chain joins TRBV3-1 to TRBJ2-3; D is uncertain. The CDR3 spans 12 residues. CDR1 is LGHDT and CDR2 is YNNKEL in the germline V gene (reference sequence). The germline V and J ends were trimmed by 6 bases and 5 bases, with 9 bases remaining between them. The CDR3 DNA follows: TGTGCCAGCAGTCGCGACAAAGATACGCAGTATTTT. Translated: CASSRDKDTQYF.

The chain joins TRBV29-1 to TRBJ2-2; 7 bases align to TRBD2. After removal of 4 bases from V and 1 base from J, the junction contained 3 bases not matched to a gene. Looked up from germline, CDR1 is SQVTM and CDR2 is ANQGSEA. CDR3 length: 14 amino acids. CDR3 in amino acids: CSVVPGGNTGELFF. Here the CDR3 DNA reads TGCAGCGTTGTGCCGGGGGGGAACACCGGGGAGCTGTTTTTT.

This clonotype was seen more than once but under ten times. V is TRBV18 and J is TRBJ1-2; 9 positions match TRBD1. CDR1 and CDR2 (germline): KGHSH, LQKENI. This CDR3 region has 15 residues. Trimming at V came to 3 bases and at J to 3 bases, leaving 5 bases not matched to a gene. CDR3 loop: CASSPTGGADYGYTF. CDR3 bases: TGTGCCAGCTCACCCACAGGGGGCGCGGACTATGGCTACACCTTC.

The chain employs TRBV29-1 and TRBJ2-2; possible D gene TRBD1, 6 bases. This CDR3 has 14 residues. V dropped 3 bases and J dropped 1 base, with 9 bases sitting between them. Germline V CDR1 and CDR2: SQVTM, ANQGSEA. The CDR3 reads CSVDGGLNTGELFF. CDR3 in DNA: TGCAGCGTTGATGGGGGCTTGAACACCGGGGAGCTGTTTTTT.

Regarding this clonotype: Its ends do not fully match the called genes, so a read error is possible. The V and J genes are TRBV2 and TRBJ2-2; TRBD1 agrees at 8 bases. Germline V lookup: CDR1 SNHLY, CDR2 FYNNEI. The CDR3 covers 14 residues. DNA for the CDR3: TGTGCCAGCAGCACGGGACAGGACACCGGGGAGCGGTTTTTT. Amino acid sequence: CASSTGQDTGERFF.

This clonotype came up a few times. The gene calls are TRBV28 and TRBJ2-4; D unresolved. The CDR3 runs to 14 residues. CDR1 is MDHEN, CDR2 SYDVKM, per germline. V lost 7 bases and J 0 bases, leaving 10 bases between the germline ends. The CDR3 sequence is CASMPRVAKNIQYF. The DNA of the CDR3 is TGTGCCAGCATGCCGCGCGTAGCCAAAAACATTCAGTACTTC.

This sequence joins TRBV29-1 and TRBJ2-7; 10 bases align to TRBD1. In germline, CDR1 is SQVTM, CDR2 ANQGSEA. Trimming took 4 bases from V and 5 from J; bases not matched to a gene: 5. This CDR3 contains 13 residues. The CDR3 spells CSVARDRGNEQYF. The CDR3 DNA is TGCAGCGTTGCACGGGACAGGGGCAACGAGCAGTACTTC.

V and J are TRBV5-5 and TRBJ1-5, with TRBD1 as a possible D gene (5 bases). There are 16 residues in the CDR3. Germline lookup yields CDR1 SGHKS and CDR2 YYEKEE (reference sequence). V was cut by 1 base and J by 5 bases, with 16 bases left in between. CDR3 sequence: CASSLRGRALDQPQHF. CDR3 sequence (DNA): TGTGCCAGCAGCTTGAGGGGTCGTGCGCTCGATCAGCCCCAGCATTTT.

This rearrangement joins TRBV7-2 to TRBJ1-4; D is unclear. Germline CDR1 reads SGHTA; CDR2 reads FQGNSA. The length of the CDR3 is 15 residues. Trimming stripped 3 bases from V and 0 bases from J, with 8 bases between. CDR3 DNA sequence: TGTGCCAGCAGCTTGTGGGTGGCAACTAATGAAAAACTGTTTTTT. This codes for CASSLWVATNEKLFF.